The 32 T cell receptor beta chains reported below all come from one sample, sequenced in a study of technical replicates of blood from a handful of donors. Method: immunoSEQ multiplex PCR; TCRdb's copy keeps in-frame clones and lacks some. The repertoire has about 82,000 clones, roughly 95% of them found once; the top ten carry approximately 0.41%. The source material was T cells isolated from PBMCs. The receptor set was obtained from a human donor in good health.

The chain employs TRBV14 and TRBJ2-1; tentatively, D is TRBD2 (6 bases). Trimming shortened V by 0 bases and J by 3 bases, and 12 bases separated the two germline ends. Germline V gene sequence: CDR1 SGHDN, CDR2 FVKESK. The CDR3 length is 16 residues. The CDR3 DNA sequence: TGTGCCAGCAGCCAAGAAACGGGAGCGATCTACAATGAGCAGTTCTTC. Amino acids: CASSQETGAIYNEQFF. Together with reference TRBV14 and TRBJ2-1, the CDR3 gives the full variable domain: EAGVTQFPSHSVIEKGQTVTLRCDPISGHDNLYWYRRVMGKEIKFLLHFVKESKQDESGMPNNRFLAERTGGTYSTLKVQPAELEDSGVYFCASSQETGAIYNEQFFGPGTRLTVL.

The chain uses TRBV5-4 and TRBJ2-7; possibly TRBD1 for D (6 bases). V was clipped by 5 bases and J by 5 bases, with 14 bases between them. Germline V gene lookup returns CDR1 SGHNT and CDR2 YYREEE (reference sequence). This CDR3 region has 13 residues. The CDR3 DNA reads TGTGCCAGCAGACAGGGAAATTTTGACGAGCAGTACTTC. It yields the protein CASRQGNFDEQYF.

This chain links TRBV11-1 with TRBJ1-1; D gene uncertain. V shed 5 bases and J shed 4 bases, with 11 bases lying between them. CDR3 length: 13 residues. CDR1 is SGHAT, CDR2 FQDESV, per germline (reference sequence). The CDR3 nucleotides read TGTGCCAGCAGCCCCGGTGAGGGCACTGAAGCTTTCTTT. It translates to CASSPGEGTEAFF.

The chain employs TRBV10-3 and TRBJ1-1, with no clear D. CDR1 and CDR2 (germline): ENHRY, SYGVKD. This CDR3 has 11 amino acids. V was trimmed by 7 bases and J by 8 bases, leaving 11 bases between them. CDR3 DNA: TGTGCCATCAAAACAGCCCGAGAAGCTTTCTTT. This gives the protein CAIKTAREAFF.

This clone occurred once. The chain recombines TRBV16 with TRBJ1-5; no clear D. The CDR3 sequence is 13 residues long. Trimming shortened V by 2 bases and J by 5 bases, and 7 bases separated the two germline ends. Germline CDR1 reads KGHSY; CDR2 reads FQNENV. DNA for the CDR3: TGTGCCAGCAGCCAACGTACGGATCAGCCCCAGCATTTT. Translation: CASSQRTDQPQHF.

This chain connects TRBV2 to TRBJ1-2, with 8 bases fitting TRBD1. The germline V gene has CDR1 SNHLY and CDR2 FYNNEI. CDR3 size: 17 residues. J lost 6 bases, V lost 3 bases, and 15 bases had no gene match. CDR3 amino acids: CASSDASDRARFDGYTF. The DNA of the CDR3 is TGTGCCAGCAGTGACGCGTCGGACAGGGCAAGATTCGATGGCTACACCTTC.

This clone was seen only once. This chain connects TRBV5-8 to TRBJ1-1; D may be TRBD1 (6 bases). Germline-derived CDR1 and CDR2 are SGHTS and YDEGEE. Trimming took off 5 bases at V and 6 bases at J, with 11 bases between the two ends. This CDR3 has 12 amino acids. The CDR3 region is CASRGGWSEAFF. CDR3 in DNA: TGTGCCAGCAGAGGGGGTTGGTCTGAAGCTTTCTTT.

The sample holds one count of this clone. The chain carries TRBV7-9 and TRBJ2-1; D not certain. The CDR3 loop spans 13 amino acids. Germline CDR1 SEHNR, CDR2 FQNEAQ (reference sequence). V was cut by 1 base and J by 6 bases, with 7 bases left in between. CDR3 bases: TGTGCCAGCAGCTTAGACGCTAGCAATGAGCAGTTCTTC. Its translation: CASSLDASNEQFF.

The chain links TRBV25-1 to TRBJ2-2; TRBD1 matches at 9 bases. CDR1 and CDR2 from the germline V gene are MGHDK and SYGVNS. V shed 4 bases, J shed 3 bases, and the junction held 9 bases outside the gene matches. The CDR3 runs 17 residues. CDR3 in amino acids: CASSARIGTGYTGELFF. The CDR3 nucleotides read TGTGCCAGCAGTGCGCGAATCGGGACAGGGTACACCGGGGAGCTGTTTTTT.

This chain uses TRBV4-2 with TRBJ2-7; D might be TRBD2 (6 bases). Trimming took 1 base from V and 3 from J, leaving 19 bases between them. Germline-derived CDR1 and CDR2 are LGHNA and YNFKEQ. The CDR3 spans 17 residues. The CDR3 here is CASSQVGPGLQIYEQYF. As DNA, the CDR3 is TGTGCCAGCAGCCAAGTAGGTCCGGGACTCCAAATCTACGAGCAGTACTTC.

The rearrangement joins TRBV5-1 to TRBJ2-3; maybe TRBD1 (5 bases). CDR1 is SGHRS, CDR2 YFSETQ, per germline. There are 15 residues in the CDR3. The V gene lost 4 bases and the J gene lost 0 bases, with 12 bases spanning the gap. CDR3 residues: CASSMTESSTDTQYF. CDR3 in DNA: TGCGCCAGCAGCATGACAGAATCTAGCACAGATACGCAGTATTTT.

The chain uses TRBV9 and TRBJ2-7; a possible D gene is TRBD2 (5 bases). This CDR3 region has 14 residues. Trimming left V 1 base short and J 7 bases short, with 15 bases between. Germline-derived CDR1 and CDR2 are SGDLS and YYNGEE. The CDR3 sequence is CASSVSGSQGEQYF. CDR3 DNA sequence: TGTGCCAGCAGCGTAAGCGGCTCCCAAGGTGAGCAGTACTTC.

A single count supports this clone. The CDR3: CASSLGSAYEQYF. The DNA of the CDR3 is TGTGCCAGCAGCTTAGGATCGGCCTACGAGCAGTACTTC. The chain recombines TRBV7-8 with TRBJ2-7, with D unresolved. CDR3 length equals 13 residues. Germline lookup yields CDR1 SGHVS and CDR2 FQNEAQ. V lost 1 base, J lost 2 bases, and 6 bases lay in between.

The chain combines TRBV27 with TRBJ2-7; 7 bases are a match to TRBD2. The CDR3 loop spans 14 amino acids. V lost 1 base to trimming and J lost 4 bases; unmatched junction nucleotides: 4. CDR1 is MNHEY, CDR2 SMNVEV, per germline (reference sequence). The CDR3 protein is CASSLFVGGYEQYF. In DNA, the CDR3 is TGTGCCAGCAGTTTATTTGTGGGAGGGTACGAGCAGTACTTC.

The chain links TRBV7-8 to TRBJ2-1; 14 bases map to TRBD2. CDR3 size: 15 residues. CDR1 SGHVS and CDR2 FQNEAQ come from the germline V gene. Trimming took 5 bases from V and 10 from J; bases not matched to a gene: 7. CDR3 loop: CASSPPGLAGDEQFF. Written as DNA, the CDR3 is TGTGCCAGCAGCCCCCCGGGACTAGCGGGAGACGAGCAGTTCTTC.

The table lists this clone with a count of one. The V and J genes are TRBV6-5 and TRBJ2-7; 12 bases align to TRBD2. Trimming took 10 bases from V and 4 from J; bases not matched to a gene: 11. The CDR3 is 15 residues long. CDR1 and CDR2 from the germline V gene are MNHEY and SVGAGI. The CDR3 protein is CATLRLAGEGYEQYF. The CDR3 coding sequence is TGTGCCACCCTACGACTAGCGGGAGAGGGATACGAGCAGTACTTC.

The CDR3 DNA sequence: TGTGCCAGCAGCCAACACAGGGTAACTGAAGCTTTCTTT. This codes for CASSQHRVTEAFF. The V gene is TRBV14, the J gene TRBJ1-1, with a weak D call TRBD1 (6 bases). Germline V gene lookup returns CDR1 SGHDN and CDR2 FVKESK. V dropped 2 bases and J dropped 5 bases, with 9 bases sitting between them. This CDR3 comprises 13 residues.

The chain is built from TRBV5-4 and TRBJ1-1; D gene ambiguous. The ends were cut back, 4 bases at V and 0 bases at J, with 10 bases in the middle. This CDR3 region has 14 residues. Per germline, CDR1 SGHNT and CDR2 YYREEE (reference sequence). As DNA, the CDR3 is TGTGCCAGCAGCGAACAGAATATGAACACTGAAGCTTTCTTT. It specifies CASSEQNMNTEAFF.

The gene calls are TRBV25-1 and TRBJ2-3; TRBD1 matches 7 bases. The CDR3 loop spans 14 amino acids. Looked up from germline, CDR1 is MGHDK and CDR2 is SYGVNS. V lost 6 bases, J lost 5 bases, and 8 bases stayed unmatched. This CDR3 reads CASRIDRVGDTQYF. CDR3 sequence (DNA): TGTGCCAGCAGGATAGACAGGGTGGGAGATACGCAGTATTTT.

The chain is built from TRBV5-1 and TRBJ2-7; 8 bases map to TRBD1. V lost 5 bases, J lost 1 base, and 11 bases stayed unmatched. CDR3 length: 16 residues. Germline-derived CDR1 and CDR2 are SGHRS and YFSETQ. The CDR3 spells CASSLGQDRVSYEQYF. The CDR3 DNA sequence: TGCGCCAGCAGTCTGGGACAGGACAGGGTTTCCTACGAGCAGTACTTC.

The V and J genes are TRBV11-3 and TRBJ2-7; D call uncertain. Trimming stripped 7 bases from V and 2 bases from J, with 9 bases between. This CDR3 contains 12 residues. CDR1 is SGHNT, CDR2 YENEEA, per germline. CDR3 sequence reads: CASTENPYEQYF. The CDR3 bases are TGTGCCAGCACCGAGAACCCCTACGAGCAGTACTTC.

The chain has TRBV7-9 and TRBJ1-4; 10 positions match TRBD1. V shed 4 bases and J 7 bases; nucleotides not matched to a gene: 3. Per germline, CDR1 SEHNR and CDR2 FQNEAQ (reference sequence). This CDR3 contains 14 residues. In nucleotides, the CDR3 is TGTGCCAGCAGCTACGGACAGGGGGGTGAAAAACTGTTTTTT. Its translation is CASSYGQGGEKLFF.

Of note for this clone: Other DNA variants within this sample encode the same CDR3. The chain carries TRBV27 and TRBJ2-2; D is ambiguous. Trimming removed 2 bases at V and 0 bases at J, with 4 bases between. The CDR3 spans 14 residues. CDR1 is MNHEY and CDR2 is SMNVEV in the germline V gene (reference sequence). The CDR3 coding sequence is TGTGCCAGCAGTTTACCTACGAACACCGGGGAGCTGTTTTTT. It translates to CASSLPTNTGELFF.

V is TRBV10-2 and J is TRBJ2-2; D possibly corresponds to TRBD2 (6 bases). Germline CDR1 is WSHSY and CDR2 is SAAADI. V shed 1 base and J shed 0 bases, with 9 bases lying between them. This CDR3 comprises 16 residues. Here the CDR3 reads CASSELGGPNTGELFF. The CDR3 DNA reads TGCGCCAGCAGTGAGTTGGGGGGACCGAACACCGGGGAGCTGTTTTTT.

The chain joins TRBV4-2 to TRBJ2-3, with D perhaps TRBD1 (6 bases). V was shortened by 4 bases and J by 1 base, with 18 bases between the two germline ends. CDR1 is LGHNA, CDR2 YNFKEQ, per germline. The CDR3 is 17 amino acids. The CDR3, as DNA: TGTGCCAGCAGCCCTCAAAACAGGGAGTTGCGCACAGATACGCAGTATTTT. Residues: CASSPQNRELRTDTQYF.

The J gene is TRBJ2-5, the V gene TRBV29-1; a weak D match, TRBD1 (7 bases). Germline CDR1 and CDR2: SQVTM and ANQGSEA. CDR3 length: 12 residues. Trimming pared 5 bases from V and 6 bases from J, leaving 13 bases between. CDR3 in amino acids: CSVHRGGKTQYF. The DNA of the CDR3 is TGCAGCGTTCACAGGGGAGGCAAGACCCAGTACTTC.

The genes are TRBV27 and TRBJ2-1; TRBD2 matches at 7 bases. The CDR3 has 17 residues. Germline CDR1 reads MNHEY; CDR2 reads SMNVEV (reference sequence). Trimming at V came to 1 base and at J to 0 bases, leaving 6 bases not matched to a gene. CDR3 protein: CASSLWEGWDSYNEQFF. The DNA of the CDR3 is TGTGCCAGCAGTTTATGGGAGGGTTGGGACTCCTACAATGAGCAGTTCTTC.

The gene calls are TRBV11-3 and TRBJ1-1, with a possible D match to TRBD1 (5 bases). This CDR3 region has 17 residues. Germline values: CDR1 SGHNT, CDR2 YENEEA. The V gene lost 5 bases and the J gene lost 0 bases, with 19 bases spanning the gap. The CDR3 reads CASSADSLYGMNTEAFF. The CDR3, as DNA: TGTGCCAGCAGCGCCGACAGTCTCTACGGTATGAACACTGAAGCTTTCTTT.

This sequence joins TRBV27 and TRBJ2-1; D uncertain. This CDR3 is built from 12 residues. The V and J ends lost 6 bases and 7 bases respectively, with 10 bases between them. CDR1 is MNHEY and CDR2 is SMNVEV in the germline V gene (reference sequence). The DNA of the CDR3 is TGTGCCAGCAGATTGGCTTCGAATGAGCAGTTCTTC. It translates to CASRLASNEQFF.

This chain connects TRBV7-3 to TRBJ2-3; D might be TRBD2 (6 bases). The CDR3 contains 13 residues. Between the trimmed V and J ends, which lost 5 bases and 2 bases, there was a span of 8 bases. From germline, CDR1 is SGHTA and CDR2 FQGTGA. CDR3 in amino acids: CASSRDFTDTQYF. CDR3 nucleotides: TGTGCCAGCAGCAGGGACTTCACAGATACGCAGTATTTT. Full variable domain (missing parts from reference TRBV7-3 and TRBJ2-3): GAGVSQTPSNKVTEKGKYVELRCDPISGHTALYWYRQSLGQGPEFLIYFQGTGAADDSGLPNDRFFAVRPEGSVSTLKIQRTERGDSAVYLCASSRDFTDTQYFGPGTRLTVL.

This clone was recorded a few times. The J gene is TRBJ1-1, the V gene TRBV29-1; D ambiguous. Germline values: CDR1 SQVTM, CDR2 ANQGSEA. Trimming stripped 6 bases from V and 1 base from J, with 12 bases between. This CDR3 is built from 13 residues. The CDR3 DNA is TGCAGCGTCAGTCCGCGGGCGAACACTGAAGCTTTCTTT. Protein sequence: CSVSPRANTEAFF. Complete variable domain (other parts from reference TRBV29-1 and TRBJ1-1): SAVISQKPSRDICQRGTSLTIQCQVDSQVTMMFWYRQQPGQSLTLIATANQGSEATYESGFVIDKFPISRPNLTFSTLTVSNMSPEDSSIYLCSVSPRANTEAFFGQGTRLTVV.

The rearrangement uses TRBV7-2 and TRBJ2-7; 8 bases agree with TRBD1. In germline, CDR1 is SGHTA, CDR2 FQGNSA. The V and J ends lost 1 base and 6 bases, in that order; junction bases with no gene match: 8. This CDR3 is built from 15 residues. Written as DNA, the CDR3 is TGTGCCAGCAGCTTAGTAGGACAGGGTTATGGCGAGCAGTACTTC. This sequence encodes CASSLVGQGYGEQYF.